What follows are 4 T cell receptor beta chains derived from one specimen sequenced in a study of response to subunit inactivated influenza vaccine (dated by TCRdb to the late 2010s). To prepare the library, RT-PCR was applied. Sequenced on an Illumina HiSeq 2500. The raw public reads went through TCRdb reprocessing: fastp at Q25, MiXCR clone calling, in-frame beta chains kept. Rows are unified per CDR3 protein, each entry keeping the most common DNA and genes. The table for this sample lists roughly 630,000 distinct CDR3 sequences; 13% to 15% of them were counted only once. The ten top clones hold less than 9% of the sample. The material sequenced was PBMCs from blood, taken approximately 15 days before vaccination. These receptors all come from a man aged 45-65 years who received an inactivated influenza vaccine. Donor details come from another sample of the same person, matched by shared clones.

The rearrangement joins TRBV29-1 to TRBJ1-5; 7 bases are a match to TRBD1. The CDR3 consists of 13 residues. V gave up 6 bases and J gave up 0 bases; unmatched junction bases: 2. Germline V gene data show CDR1 as SQVTM and CDR2 as ANQGSEA. Here the CDR3 DNA reads TGCAGCGTGGGGACAGATAGCAATCAGCCCCAGCATTTT. This codes for CSVGTDSNQPQHF.

J is TRBJ2-3 and V is TRBV13; no clear D gene. With 4 bases removed from V and 7 bases from J, the gap between germline ends came to 24 bases. The CDR3 loop spans 17 amino acids. Germline CDR1 PRHDT, CDR2 FYEKMQ (reference sequence). In nucleotides, the CDR3 is TGTGCCAGCAGCTCCCTGGGTTCAACGACTCCCAGAAATACGCAGTATTTT. This sequence encodes CASSSLGSTTPRNTQYF.

The chain recombines TRBV4-2 with TRBJ2-2; 11 nucleotides agree with TRBD2. V trimming: 3 bases; J trimming: 4 bases; junction bases outside the gene matches: 4. From germline, CDR1 is LGHNA and CDR2 YNFKEQ. CDR3 length: 16 amino acids. DNA of the CDR3: TGTGCCAGCAGCCAGTTAGCGGGGGGGAGCACCGGGGAGCTGTTTTTT. It is translated as CASSQLAGGSTGELFF.

The chain has TRBV7-9 and TRBJ2-1; D is possibly TRBD2 (5 bases). Germline loops: CDR1 SEHNR, CDR2 FQNEAQ (reference sequence). The CDR3 runs to 15 residues. V gave up 5 bases and J gave up 10 bases, with 21 bases separating them. The CDR3 nucleotides are TGTGCCAGCAGCCCATTACCTACAGCGACGGGAGAGCAGTTCTTC. Protein: CASSPLPTATGEQFF.